Following are 18 T cell receptor beta chains from one sample sequenced in a study of T cells in localized non-small cell lung cancer. The data were produced by immunoSEQ multiplex PCR, yet TCRdb's version contains in-frame clones alone and is incomplete. The sample consists of over 1,000 clones, about 19% of them appearing once. The sequences come from normal lung tissue next to the tumor, collected before any cancer treatment. The receptors here all came from a male donor aged 60 or over with stage II lung adenocarcinoma.

In this sample, this clone is large. This chain uses TRBV29-1 with TRBJ2-2, with D maybe TRBD1 (6 bases). The V and J ends lost 8 bases and 6 bases respectively, with 16 bases between them. Germline V gene sequence: CDR1 SQVTM, CDR2 ANQGSEA. The CDR3 runs to 13 residues. CDR3 DNA: TGCAGCAGCACTATAACAGGGTCCGGGGAGCTGTTTTTT. Protein sequence: CSSTITGSGELFF.

The rearrangement joins TRBV6-8 to TRBJ2-3; TRBD1 aligns across 9 bases. Trimming removed 6 bases from V and 5 bases from J; junction bases left unmatched: 9. The CDR3 covers 15 residues. The germline gives CDR1 MNHGY, CDR2 SAAAGT. For the CDR3, the DNA is TGTGCCAGCAGGGCCGGGACAGGGTACGGAGATACGCAGTATTTT. Amino acids: CASRAGTGYGDTQYF.

This clone was picked up a small number of times. CDR3 amino acids: CASSVDSGAGETQYF. DNA of the CDR3: TGTGCCAGCAGCGTAGATTCGGGGGCGGGCGAGACCCAGTACTTC. This chain links TRBV9 with TRBJ2-5; D may be TRBD1 or TRBD2 (6 bases each). Looked up from germline, CDR1 is SGDLS and CDR2 is YYNGEE. Trimming removed 0 bases from V and 5 bases from J, with 14 bases in between. The CDR3 spans 15 residues.

The chain has TRBV19 and TRBJ2-3; D gene ambiguous. This CDR3 contains 13 residues. V dropped 7 bases and J dropped 1 base, with 9 bases sitting between them. Germline lookup yields CDR1 LNHDA and CDR2 SQIVND (reference sequence). The CDR3 DNA reads TGTGCCAGTAAGCCAGGAGGCACAGATACGCAGTATTTT. Protein sequence: CASKPGGTDTQYF.

This clone is classed as medium-sized. The CDR3 region is CASSLDGNYGYTF. CDR3 coding DNA: TGTGCCAGCAGTTTAGACGGCAACTATGGCTACACCTTC. The J gene is TRBJ1-2, the V gene TRBV6-8; D is uncertain. The CDR3 contains 13 residues. The V and J ends lost 4 bases and 2 bases respectively, with 8 bases between them. Germline CDR1 MNHGY, CDR2 SAAAGT.

The V and J genes are TRBV16 and TRBJ1-5; D is possibly TRBD1 (5 bases). V lost 0 bases and J 2 bases, leaving 8 bases between the germline ends. The CDR3 contains 15 residues. Germline V gives CDR1 KGHSY, CDR2 FQNENV. CDR3 sequence (DNA): TGTGCCAGCAGCCAATCCTCCAGGGGCAATCAGCCCCAGCATTTT. Amino acids: CASSQSSRGNQPQHF.

This clone is medium-sized. The genes are TRBV6-8 and TRBJ2-1; TRBD2 matches at 9 bases. In germline, CDR1 is MNHGY, CDR2 SAAAGT. J lost 4 bases, V lost 4 bases, and 11 bases had no gene match. The CDR3 is made up of 17 amino acids. The CDR3 protein is CASSSYIAGALYNEQFF. The CDR3 bases are TGTGCCAGCAGTTCTTATATAGCGGGAGCCTTATACAATGAGCAGTTCTTC.

The chain carries TRBV11-3 and TRBJ2-7, with D perhaps assigned TRBD1 or TRBD2 (5 bases each). The V end was cut by 5 bases, the J end by 3 bases, with 14 bases between. CDR1 and CDR2 (germline): SGHNT, YENEEA. There are 14 residues in the CDR3. This CDR3 reads CASSPEGRGYEQYF. The CDR3 nucleotides are TGTGCCAGCAGCCCCGAGGGTAGGGGCTACGAGCAGTACTTC.

CDR3 nucleotides: TGCAGCGTTTCTTGGCTAGCGGGAGAAGGGGAGCAGTTCTTC. Amino acids: CSVSWLAGEGEQFF. The V gene is TRBV29-1, the J gene TRBJ2-1; 10 bases fit TRBD2. V was clipped by 5 bases and J by 10 bases; unmatched bases: 11. Germline V lookup: CDR1 SQVTM, CDR2 ANQGSEA. The CDR3 runs 14 residues.

This chain uses TRBV7-6 with TRBJ2-3; 10 bases are a match to TRBD2. The trim removed 0 bases at V and 3 bases at J, leaving 9 bases unmatched. The germline V gene encodes CDR1 SGHVS and CDR2 FNYEAQ. The CDR3 is made up of 18 amino acids. CDR3 nucleotide sequence: TGTGCCAGCAGCTTAGCGCGGAGCGGGGGGGCCGAGACAGATACGCAGTATTTT. Residues: CASSLARSGGAETDTQYF.

The chain combines TRBV12-5 with TRBJ1-3; D remains ambiguous. Germline CDR1 reads LGHNT; CDR2 reads FRNRAP. This CDR3 comprises 12 residues. The DNA of the CDR3 is TGTGCCAGAGAGAGCTCTGGAAACACCATATATTTT. Protein: CARESSGNTIYF.

This chain connects TRBV28 to TRBJ1-6; D not resolved. Trimming shortened V by 3 bases and J by 7 bases, and 13 bases separated the two germline ends. This CDR3 region has 15 residues. Per germline, CDR1 MDHEN and CDR2 SYDVKM. The CDR3 region has the DNA TGTGCCAGCAGTTTGCCCCGGACGGGAAATTCACCCCTCCACTTT. It specifies CASSLPRTGNSPLHF.

The chain carries TRBV19 and TRBJ1-6; a possible D gene is TRBD1 (5 bases). The CDR3 has 19 amino acids. Trimming stripped 3 bases from V and 0 bases from J, with 18 bases between. The germline CDR1 and CDR2 sequences are LNHDA and SQIVND (reference sequence). The CDR3 nucleotides are TGTGCCAGTAGTATTCTGACCGGGGGGTATAGCTCCTATAATTCACCCCTCCACTTT. It codes for CASSILTGGYSSYNSPLHF.

This clone has a handful of counts. The V and J genes are TRBV25-1 and TRBJ1-6; TRBD1 might be the D (6 bases). Trimming took 8 bases from V and 0 from J, leaving 17 bases between them. The CDR3 runs 17 residues. The germline CDR1 and CDR2 sequences are MGHDK and SYGVNS. The CDR3 bases are TGTGCCAGCCCAAAGCCCAGGGGACCCTCCTATAATTCACCCCTCCACTTT. Translation gives CASPKPRGPSYNSPLHF. Variable domain in full (rest from reference TRBV25-1 and TRBJ1-6): EADIYQTPRYLVIGTGKKITLECSQTMGHDKMYWYQQDPGMELHLIHYSYGVNSTEKGDLSSESTVSRIRTEHFPLTLESARPSHTSQYLCASPKPRGPSYNSPLHFGNGTRLTVT.

By proportion, this clone is large. The chain couples TRBV5-1 to TRBJ1-1; TRBD1 is a possible D gene (5 bases). Trimming left V 1 base short and J 5 bases short, with 12 bases between. The CDR3 is made up of 14 amino acids. The V gene's germline CDR1 is SGHRS and CDR2 YFSETQ. The CDR3 nucleotides read TGCGCCAGCAGCTTGAAGGAGGGGAAGACTGAAGCTTTCTTT. Protein sequence: CASSLKEGKTEAFF.

The rearrangement joins TRBV6-8 to TRBJ1-1; D gene uncertain. The ends were cut back, 6 bases at V and 5 bases at J, with 10 bases in the middle. This CDR3 has 12 amino acids. Germline V lookup: CDR1 MNHGY, CDR2 SAAAGT. The CDR3 bases are TGTGCCAGCAGCCCAGAGTATACTGAAGCTTTCTTT. This translates into CASSPEYTEAFF.

The chain combines TRBV19 with TRBJ1-1; no clear D gene. Germline V gene lookup returns CDR1 LNHDA and CDR2 SQIVND (reference sequence). V was cut by 6 bases and J by 4 bases, with 15 bases left in between. CDR3 length: 14 residues. The CDR3 loop reads CASRNDGEGTEAFF. CDR3 in DNA: TGTGCCAGTAGAAATGACGGTGAGGGCACTGAAGCTTTCTTT.

The rearrangement links TRBV19 to TRBJ2-7; no clear D gene. Germline V gives CDR1 LNHDA, CDR2 SQIVND (reference sequence). The CDR3 sequence is 14 residues long. Deletions cut 6 bases from V and 0 bases from J, with 12 bases between. CDR3 nucleotide sequence: TGTGCCAGTAGCCTGGACCAAACCTCCTACGAGCAGTACTTC. It is translated as CASSLDQTSYEQYF.